The present entry profiles one T cell receptor (beta chain) with its context. These data belong to a study of blood T cell repertoires in COVID-19. Turning to the study itself: The origin of the acute and convalescent COVID-19 samples was the United States, Italy and Spain. T cells, B-cell-depleted T cells, or PBMCs provided the cDNA or gDNA that served as material.

Original data processing: Amplification of reference gene primers provided the estimated nucleated cell counts. Method: immunoSEQ multiplex PCR; TCRdb's copy keeps in-frame clones and lacks some. The DNA was the basis for D and trimming; V, J and clone size are from that table. Of about 380,000 clones in the sample, roughly 85% were seen once. CDR1 and CDR2 (germline): MDHEN, SYDVKM. V was trimmed by 6 bases and J by 3 bases, leaving 17 bases between them. The CDR3 contains 16 residues. The chain links TRBV28 to TRBJ2-2; D unresolved. Sequenced sample: peripheral blood. This TCR came from a woman between 18 and 29 years old with acute or convalescent COVID-19. The CDR3 nucleotides are TGTGCCAGCAGCCCCTACTCAGGCCAGGACACCGGGGAGCTGTTTTTT. Protein product: CASSPYSGQDTGELFF.